The 17 T cell receptor beta chains presented below share a single source sample, sequenced in a study of monozygotic twins with inflammatory bowel disease. TCRdb reprocessed the 5' RACE reads, keeping one entry per CDR3 protein, no DNA. The repertoire table contains around 230,000 distinct CDR3 sequences. The sequenced sample was blood. The receptors stem from a human donor with ulcerative colitis or Crohn's disease, or a healthy co-twin of an affected twin (not recorded which).

V and J are TRBV21-1 and TRBJ1-1. TRBV21-1 is recorded as a pseudogene. This CDR3 spans 18 amino acids. The CDR3 sequence: CASSKADRGGVSDTEAFF.

The chain links TRBV19 to TRBJ1-1; TCRdb selects TRBD1, and the lack of DNA leaves this call unchecked. Germline CDR1 and CDR2: LNHDA and SQIVND (reference sequence). The CDR3 runs to 13 residues. CDR3 region: CARQGEMNTEAFF.

V and J are TRBV19 and TRBJ1-2. This CDR3 has 16 amino acids. The germline V gene encodes CDR1 LNHDA and CDR2 SQIVND (reference sequence). CDR3 protein: CASSTQVRGGNYGYTF.

The chain carries TRBV20-1 and TRBJ1-1; the D gene TCRdb calls, TRBD1, cannot be checked with no DNA. This CDR3 is 14 amino acids long. Germline V gene lookup returns CDR1 DFQATT and CDR2 SNEGSKA (reference sequence). The chain's CDR3 is CSASHQAADTEAFF.

The rearrangement joins TRBV5-1 to TRBJ2-3; TCRdb calls TRBD2, which cannot be checked without DNA. CDR1 is SGHRS and CDR2 is YFSETQ in the germline V gene. CDR3 length equals 18 residues. CDR3 sequence reads: CASSPQPPGLLSTDTQYF. The full variable domain, rest sourced from reference TRBV5-1 and TRBJ2-3, is KAGVTQTPRYLIKTRGQQVTLSCSPISGHRSVSWYQQTPGQGLQFLFEYFSETQRNKGNFPGRFSGRQFSNSRSEMNVSTLELGDSALYLCASSPQPPGLLSTDTQYFGPGTRLTVL.

The V call is TRBV18, the J call TRBJ1-2. The CDR3 length is 15 residues. From germline, CDR1 is KGHSH and CDR2 LQKENI. CDR3 sequence: CASSLPGTLSRGYTF.

The chain joins TRBV7-8 to TRBJ1-2; as DNA is missing, the TRBD1 call by TCRdb cannot be tested. Germline CDR1 reads SGHVS; CDR2 reads FQNEAQ. CDR3 size: 16 residues. This CDR3 is CASSLGAGQGEIGYTF.

The V call is TRBV12-3 or TRBV12-4, the J call TRBJ2-7; TCRdb calls TRBD1, which cannot be checked without DNA. This CDR3 region has 15 residues. The CDR3 reads CASTRSGTGVGEQYF.

J is TRBJ2-7 and V is TRBV12-3 or TRBV12-4. The CDR3 is 11 residues long. The CDR3 loop reads CASSFGSEQYF.

The CDR3 protein is CASSQLVAGGRNEQFF. The chain employs TRBV4-1 and TRBJ2-1; TCRdb names TRBD2, which stays unverified in the absence of DNA. This CDR3 is 16 amino acids long. Germline assignment: CDR1 MGHRA and CDR2 YSYEKL.

The rearrangement uses TRBV4-2 and TRBJ1-1. The CDR3 loop spans 15 amino acids. Germline-derived CDR1 and CDR2 are LGHNA and YNFKEQ. This CDR3 is CASSQDPGKNTEAFF.

V gene TRBV4-1 combines with J gene TRBJ1-6; the TCRdb D gene call, TRBD1, has no DNA to confirm it. Germline CDR1 and CDR2: MGHRA and YSYEKL. The CDR3 is made up of 19 amino acids. CDR3 loop: CASSQDLVRRGRDNSPLHF.

The J gene is TRBJ2-5, the V gene TRBV20-1; the D call from TCRdb, TRBD1, cannot be confirmed without DNA. Germline V gene lookup returns CDR1 DFQATT and CDR2 SNEGSKA (reference sequence). The CDR3 sequence is 14 residues long. CDR3 residues: CSASDSGTQETQYF.

The chain recombines TRBV5-1 with TRBJ1-1. This CDR3 spans 12 amino acids. Germline-derived CDR1 and CDR2 are SGHRS and YFSETQ. The CDR3: CASRLEGLEAFF.

The chain uses TRBV5-4 and TRBJ1-2; the D call of TRBD1 rests on TCRdb alone, since no DNA is present to check it. The CDR3 spans 12 residues. The V gene's germline CDR1 is SGHNT and CDR2 YYREEE (reference sequence). CDR3: CASSSDSYGYTF.

J is TRBJ2-1 and V is TRBV7-3; the D call from TCRdb, TRBD1, cannot be confirmed without DNA. CDR1 SGHTA and CDR2 FQGTGA come from the germline V gene. This CDR3 is built from 15 residues. CDR3: CASSLGTALYNEQFF.

CDR3 loop: CASSQDGGSYNEQFF. This sequence joins TRBV4-1 and TRBJ2-1. CDR3 size: 15 residues. CDR1 MGHRA and CDR2 YSYEKL come from the germline V gene.